The 27 T cell receptor beta chains in this list originate from one sample, sequenced in a study of Ad26.COV2.S vaccination and SARS-CoV-2 variants. The treatment here: roughly 20 received Ad26.COV2.S at low or high dose, single or two shots; roughly five received placebo; per-sample allocation not given. Samples were taken on day 63 after the first vaccine or placebo injection. Sequencing was performed with immunoSEQ multiplex PCR; in TCRdb, only in-frame clones are kept and a portion is missing. The repertoire holds about 410,000 clones, with around 92% as singletons. The starting material was peripheral blood, obtained in a trial of Ad26.COV2.S vaccine versus placebo. These receptor sequences come from a person aged 18-60 years who received the Ad26.COV2.S COVID-19 vaccine or a placebo.

This clone occurred once. CDR3 in DNA: TGCGCCAGCAGCCTAACCGGAGGGAACGAGCAGTACTTC. Protein sequence: CASSLTGGNEQYF. The V gene is TRBV5-1, the J gene TRBJ2-7, with a weak D call TRBD2 (6 bases). Trimming took off 4 bases at V and 5 bases at J, with 13 bases between the two ends. The CDR3 length is 13 residues. Germline values: CDR1 SGHRS, CDR2 YFSETQ.

V usage is TRBV12-3 or TRBV12-4 and J usage is TRBJ2-7; TRBD1 is a possible D gene (6 bases). This CDR3 region has 13 residues. V lost 1 base and J 4 bases, leaving 8 bases between the germline ends. The CDR3 DNA reads TGTGCCAGCAGTTTAGGGACAGATTACGAGCAGTACTTC. Its translation is CASSLGTDYEQYF.

This chain uses TRBV9 with TRBJ1-2; possibly TRBD1 for D (5 bases). CDR1 and CDR2 (germline): SGDLS, YYNGEE. Trimming left V 0 bases short and J 4 bases short, with 10 bases between. This CDR3 region has 14 residues. The CDR3 DNA sequence: TGTGCCAGCAGCGTAGCTCAAGGGGTCTATGGCTACACCTTC. Amino acid sequence: CASSVAQGVYGYTF. Looking up the rest from reference TRBV9 and TRBJ1-2 gives the full variable domain: DSGVTQTPKHLITATGQRVTLRCSPRSGDLSVYWYQQSLDQGLQFLIQYYNGEERAKGNILERFSAQQFPDLHSELNLSSLELGDSALYFCASSVAQGVYGYTFGSGTRLTVV.

This clone was picked up one time. The chain uses TRBV7-8 and TRBJ2-3; D gene ambiguous. The V gene lost 5 bases and the J gene lost 0 bases, with 6 bases spanning the gap. This CDR3 has 13 amino acids. Germline V gives CDR1 SGHVS, CDR2 FQNEAQ. CDR3 DNA sequence: TGTGCCAGCAGCACAGAAAGCACAGATACGCAGTATTTT. It translates to CASSTESTDTQYF.

The chain links TRBV10-3 to TRBJ1-5; the D gene is possibly TRBD1 (5 bases). The CDR3 loop spans 13 amino acids. Germline CDR1 ENHRY, CDR2 SYGVKD. Trimming took 0 bases from V and 6 from J, leaving 6 bases between them. The CDR3 DNA is TGTGCCATCAGTGAGTCGGGGGTTCAGCCCCAGCATTTT. Translating it yields CAISESGVQPQHF.

The rearrangement links TRBV4-3 to TRBJ1-2; D unclear. V lost 0 bases and J lost 4, with 18 bases in between. Per germline, CDR1 LGHNA and CDR2 YSLEER. The CDR3 length is 17 residues. The CDR3 is CASSQDPGSFNVYGYTF. CDR3 nucleotide sequence: TGCGCCAGCAGCCAAGATCCGGGGAGCTTCAACGTCTATGGCTACACCTTC.

The chain has TRBV9 and TRBJ2-3; 11 nucleotides match TRBD2. The germline V gene has CDR1 SGDLS and CDR2 YYNGEE. V lost 5 bases to trimming and J lost 3 bases; unmatched junction nucleotides: 11. This CDR3 is 17 amino acids long. CDR3 nucleotide sequence: TGTGCCAGCAGACCGGGAATAGCGGGGGGGAGGACAGATACGCAGTATTTT. This codes for CASRPGIAGGRTDTQYF.

The V gene is TRBV5-4, the J gene TRBJ2-1; maybe TRBD1 (6 bases). The length of the CDR3 is 16 residues. The germline CDR1 and CDR2 sequences are SGHNT and YYREEE (reference sequence). V lost 1 base, J lost 2 bases, and 13 bases lay in between. CDR3 loop: CASSLQGGATYNEQFF. As DNA, the CDR3 is TGTGCCAGCAGCTTGCAAGGGGGAGCCACCTACAATGAGCAGTTCTTC.

The gene calls are TRBV5-6 and TRBJ2-6, with TRBD1 matching 7 bases. Germline values: CDR1 SGHDT, CDR2 YYEEEE. The CDR3 extends over 19 amino acids. V lost 4 bases, J lost 0 bases, and 13 bases stayed unmatched. For the CDR3, the DNA is TGTGCCAGCAGCCGGACTCCGGGACAGATAACCTCTGGGGCCAACGTCCTGACTTTC. Protein sequence: CASSRTPGQITSGANVLTF.

The genes are TRBV10-3 and TRBJ1-5, with a tentative D call TRBD1 (6 bases). Germline loops: CDR1 ENHRY, CDR2 SYGVKD. The CDR3 runs to 13 residues. V was pared by 2 bases and J by 6 bases, with 8 bases between. The CDR3 sequence: CAISETGSQPQHF. The CDR3 nucleotides read TGTGCCATCAGTGAGACAGGGTCTCAGCCCCAGCATTTT.

The chain is built from TRBV19 and TRBJ1-5, with 8 bases lining up with TRBD1. This CDR3 is 17 amino acids long. J was trimmed by 4 bases and V by 3 bases; bases with no gene match: 11. Per the germline V gene, CDR1 is LNHDA and CDR2 is SQIVND (reference sequence). CDR3 coding DNA: TGTGCCAGTAGTATTTACGGGACAGGCCAAAGGAATCAGCCCCAGCATTTT. It specifies CASSIYGTGQRNQPQHF.

The V call is TRBV3-1 (or the pseudogene TRBV3-2), the J call TRBJ2-1, with TRBD2 matching 7 bases. From germline, CDR1 is LGHDT and CDR2 YNNKEL (reference sequence). The CDR3 is 16 amino acids. V was clipped by 0 bases and J by 4 bases; unmatched bases: 6. CDR3 nucleotides: TGTGCCAGCAGCCAAGACCCCGGGGAGGGATACAATGAGCAGTTCTTC. It is translated as CASSQDPGEGYNEQFF.

V is TRBV19 and J is TRBJ2-5; 8 bases align to TRBD2. This CDR3 has 13 amino acids. In germline, CDR1 is LNHDA, CDR2 SQIVND (reference sequence). The J segment lost 5 bases and the V segment lost 3 bases, leaving 2 bases of the junction unmatched. The CDR3, as DNA: TGTGCCAGTAGTATCACGGGAGGGGAGACCCAGTACTTC. Translation gives CASSITGGETQYF.

V usage is TRBV19 and J usage is TRBJ2-3; 9 positions match TRBD2. This CDR3 comprises 15 residues. Losses at the gene ends were 1 base for V and 2 bases for J; bases not matched to a gene: 1. Germline lookup yields CDR1 LNHDA and CDR2 SQIVND (reference sequence). This chain's CDR3 is CASSIGGGATDTQYF. The CDR3 DNA reads TGTGCCAGTAGTATAGGCGGGGGGGCCACAGATACGCAGTATTTT.

This rearrangement joins TRBV7-2 to TRBJ2-2, with D maybe TRBD2 (6 bases). V gave up 3 bases and J gave up 4 bases, with 12 bases separating them. The CDR3 runs to 15 residues. Per germline, CDR1 SGHTA and CDR2 FQGNSA. CDR3 bases: TGTGCCAGCAGCTTTCTGGGGGGTCGCACCGGGGAGCTGTTTTTT. Residues: CASSFLGGRTGELFF.

The chain combines TRBV5-4 with TRBJ1-5, with D maybe TRBD1 (6 bases). The CDR3 covers 16 residues. Trimming cost V 3 bases and J 2 bases, with 15 bases left between them. Germline V lookup: CDR1 SGHNT, CDR2 YYREEE (reference sequence). The CDR3 loop is CASSSGGGRGNQPQHF. In DNA form, the CDR3 reads TGTGCCAGCAGCTCCGGTGGGGGCCGGGGCAATCAGCCCCAGCATTTT.

This clone has more than one count but fewer than ten. The chain carries TRBV4-1 and TRBJ2-2; 9 nucleotides align to TRBD1. The CDR3 runs to 17 residues. Trimming took 4 bases from V and 6 from J; bases not matched to a gene: 12. Germline CDR1 MGHRA, CDR2 YSYEKL. The CDR3 sequence is CASSPDGQGRFAGELFF. CDR3 DNA: TGCGCCAGCAGCCCCGATGGACAGGGGCGATTTGCCGGGGAGCTGTTTTTT.

V and J are TRBV5-6 and TRBJ2-7, with D possibly TRBD2 on 7 matching bases. Germline V CDR1 and CDR2: SGHDT, YYEEEE. This CDR3 has 15 amino acids. V lost 4 bases, J lost 2 bases, and 16 bases lay in between. The CDR3 loop reads CASSPDGGLPYEQYF. The CDR3 DNA is TGTGCCAGCAGCCCTGACGGGGGGCTCCCCTACGAGCAGTACTTC.

For the CDR3, the DNA is TGTGCCAGCAGCTCAAGGGGACCTCTGGTGACTGAAGCTTTCTTT. Its protein product is CASSSRGPLVTEAFF. The V and J genes are TRBV7-2 and TRBJ1-1; D possibly corresponds to TRBD1 (5 bases). There are 15 residues in the CDR3. CDR1 is SGHTA and CDR2 is FQGNSA in the germline V gene. V gave up 4 bases and J gave up 5 bases, with 17 bases separating them.

The chain is built from TRBV5-1 and TRBJ1-2; D is possibly TRBD1 (5 bases). The germline CDR1 and CDR2 sequences are SGHRS and YFSETQ. The V end was cut by 0 bases, the J end by 2 bases, with 20 bases between. The CDR3 runs 18 residues. The CDR3 loop reads CASSLEGISGWENYGYTF. Written as DNA, the CDR3 is TGCGCCAGCAGCTTGGAGGGAATCTCAGGGTGGGAAAACTATGGCTACACCTTC.

This chain joins TRBV5-1 and TRBJ1-1; 9 bases fit TRBD1. Trimming cost V 3 bases and J 1 base; bases outside gene matches: 1. Germline V gives CDR1 SGHRS, CDR2 YFSETQ. CDR3 length: 14 residues. CDR3 region: CASSWDRANTEAFF. The CDR3 region has the DNA TGCGCCAGCAGCTGGGACAGGGCGAACACTGAAGCTTTCTTT.

The gene calls are TRBV2 and TRBJ2-5; the D gene is possibly TRBD1 (6 bases). The CDR3 spans 17 residues. V was shortened by 3 bases and J by 9 bases, with 26 bases between the two germline ends. The germline CDR1 and CDR2 sequences are SNHLY and FYNNEI. The chain's CDR3 is CASSDKGGGLGKGAQYF. CDR3 nucleotide sequence: TGTGCCAGCAGTGACAAGGGTGGGGGCCTGGGAAAAGGGGCCCAGTACTTC.

The gene calls are TRBV6-4 and TRBJ2-7; D is unclear. The germline gives CDR1 MRHNA, CDR2 SNTAGT. The V gene lost 6 bases and the J gene lost 6 bases, with 18 bases spanning the gap. CDR3 size: 14 residues. CDR3 loop: CASSQKSFRCEQYF. CDR3 DNA: TGTGCCAGCAGCCAAAAAAGTTTTAGGTGCGAGCAGTACTTC.

The J gene is TRBJ2-1, the V gene TRBV25-1; TRBD1 might be the D (6 bases). CDR1 is MGHDK and CDR2 is SYGVNS in the germline V gene. The V end was cut by 8 bases, the J end by 8 bases, with 13 bases between. The CDR3 consists of 12 residues. The CDR3 DNA is TGTGCCAGCCGGGACACGGGACATGAGCAGTTCTTC. This translates into CASRDTGHEQFF.

This clone appeared a few times. This chain uses TRBV5-1 with TRBJ2-7, with D possibly being TRBD2 (5 bases). V was trimmed by 4 bases and J by 6 bases, leaving 11 bases between them. There are 12 residues in the CDR3. CDR1 and CDR2 (germline): SGHRS, YFSETQ. The CDR3 sequence: CASSVFEGEQYF. CDR3 in DNA: TGCGCCAGCAGCGTGTTCGAGGGCGAGCAGTACTTC.

The chain has TRBV5-6 and TRBJ1-1; perhaps TRBD1 as D (6 bases). Trimming removed 4 bases at V and 1 base at J, with 11 bases between. Germline V gene data show CDR1 as SGHDT and CDR2 as YYEEEE. This CDR3 has 14 residues. This chain's CDR3 is CASSRTGANTEAFF. The CDR3 DNA is TGTGCCAGCAGCCGCACGGGGGCGAACACTGAAGCTTTCTTT.

The chain has TRBV6-5 and TRBJ2-7, with D possibly being TRBD2 (5 bases). V was shortened by 7 bases and J by 1 base, with 11 bases between the two germline ends. Germline V CDR1 and CDR2: MNHEY, SVGAGI. The CDR3 has 13 amino acids. CDR3 sequence (DNA): TGTGCCAGCACCACGGACTCTTCCTACGAGCAGTACTTC. This encodes CASTTDSSYEQYF.